This T cell receptor beta chain was retrieved from a study of vaccination effects on CD4 cells after COVID-19. About this clone itself: The target antigen is unknown.

Clones were sequenced by immunoSEQ multiplex PCR, and TCRdb holds only the in-frame ones, with some missing. Of around 40,000 clones in the sample, around two thirds are singletons; the top ten hold roughly 30%. Expansion with viral peptide pools was applied to antigen-specific CD4+ T cells by the ViraFEST assay prior to sequencing. When around ten days of culture had elapsed, CD4+ T cells were isolated. SARS-CoV-2 infected the person between March and December 2020, as confirmed by PCR. The germline CDR1 and CDR2 sequences are SEHNR and FQNEAQ (reference sequence). This CDR3 has 14 residues. Between the trimmed V and J ends, which lost 2 bases and 2 bases, there was a span of 9 bases.

The sequence came from a human donor who had a prior SARS-CoV-2 infection. This specimen consisted of CD4+ T cells from PBMCs cultured with a peptide pool, obtained before COVID-19 vaccination. V usage is TRBV7-9 and J usage is TRBJ2-5; D unclear. The CDR3 nucleotides are TGTGCCAGCAGCTTATTTGTACAACAAGAGACCCAGTACTTC. This translates into CASSLFVQQETQYF.